Listed below are T cell receptor beta chains from one sample, sequenced in a study of blood T cell repertoires in COVID-19. The data were produced by immunoSEQ multiplex PCR, yet TCRdb's version contains in-frame clones alone and is incomplete. The data hold some 150,000 clones, with roughly 82% observed a single time. The sample consisted of peripheral blood. The receptors shown here come from a woman in her 70s with acute or convalescent COVID-19. Each CDR3 is given with its conserved first and last residue. D genes are given only for firm matches. Clone size, where shown, is once, few, many, or a class for clones that have expanded.

CDR3aa	CDR3nt	abundance	v_gene	j_gene	d_gene
CASRPPGRGNQPQHF	TGTGCCAGCCGACCCCCAGGTAGAGGCAATCAGCCCCAGCATTTT	.	TRBV28	TRBJ1-5	.
CASSSGTALGYGYTF	TGTGCCAGCAGTTCCGGGACAGCTCTGGGCTATGGCTACACCTTC	.	TRBV6-2/TRBV6-3	TRBJ1-2	TRBD1
CASSITGDTEAFF	TGCGCCAGCAGTATTACAGGGGACACTGAAGCTTTCTTT	few	TRBV5-1	TRBJ1-1	TRBD1
CASSYSRNTEAFF	TGTGCCAGCAGTTACTCCAGAAACACTGAAGCTTTCTTT	once	TRBV6-5	TRBJ1-1	.
CASSFWDSNYEQYF	TGCGCCAGCAGCTTTTGGGACAGTAACTACGAGCAGTACTTC	.	TRBV5-1	TRBJ2-7	TRBD1
CASSFGQVETEAFF	TGTGCCAGCAGTTTTGGACAGGTGGAGACTGAAGCTTTCTTT	.	TRBV9	TRBJ1-1	TRBD1
CASSDLPRTGGYNSPLHF	TGTGCCAGCAGTGACCTACCGAGGACAGGGGGTTATAATTCACCCCTCCACTTT	.	TRBV6-1	TRBJ1-6	TRBD1
CASTGGYNSPLHF	TGTGCCAGTACAGGGGGTTATAATTCACCCCTCCACTTT	few	TRBV19	TRBJ1-6	TRBD1
CASSGQGIGRFF	TGTGCCAGCAGTGGACAGGGAATAGGTCGGTTCTTC	.	TRBV25-1	TRBJ2-1	TRBD1
CASSLAQAGEGDEQFF	TGCGCCAGCAGCTTGGCCCAGGCGGGAGAGGGCGATGAGCAGTTCTTC	few	TRBV5-1	TRBJ2-1	TRBD2
CASSFSGGTEAFF	TGTGCCAGCAGTTTTAGCGGGGGAACTGAAGCTTTCTTT	.	TRBV12-3/TRBV12-4	TRBJ1-1	.
CASSRGMTQFF	TGTGCCAGCAGCCGCGGGATGACCCAGTTCTTC	.	TRBV28	TRBJ2-1	.
CAWSARRVSGNTIYF	TGTGCCTGGAGTGCGAGGAGAGTCTCTGGAAACACCATATATTTT	.	TRBV30	TRBJ1-3	.
CASSEITYEQYF	TGTGCCAGCTCCGAGATTACCTACGAGCAGTACTTC	.	TRBV7-9	TRBJ2-7	.
CASSLRAAFSIDSVEQYF	TGTGCCAGCAGTTTAAGGGCAGCATTCAGTATCGATAGCGTTGAGCAGTACTTC	.	TRBV28	TRBJ2-7	.
CASSAGVTYNSPLHF	TGTGCCAGCAGCGCAGGGGTTACCTATAATTCACCCCTCCACTTT	.	TRBV9	TRBJ1-6	.
CASSATGGGYNEQFF	TGCGCCAGCAGCGCGACAGGGGGTGGGTACAATGAGCAGTTCTTC	.	TRBV4-1	TRBJ2-1	TRBD1
CATSDSGTLTGELFF	TGTGCCACCAGTGATTCCGGGACACTGACCGGGGAGCTGTTTTTT	.	TRBV24-1	TRBJ2-2	.
CASRRGTNTGELFF	TGTGCCAGCAGGCGGGGAACTAACACCGGGGAGCTGTTTTTT	once	TRBV6-5	TRBJ2-2	.
CSAQTGGLNTEAFF	TGCAGCGCACAAACAGGGGGTTTGAACACTGAAGCTTTCTTT	.	TRBV29-1	TRBJ1-1	TRBD1
CASSVEDTSLAFF	TGTGCCAGCAGCGTTGAGGATACCTCGTTGGCTTTCTTT	.	TRBV9	TRBJ1-1	.
CSASDLGARPDTQYF	TGCAGTGCTAGTGATCTGGGGGCGCGGCCAGATACGCAGTATTTT	.	TRBV20-1	TRBJ2-3	.
CASSNRDRGNYGYTF	TGTGCCAGTAGTAACCGGGACAGGGGCAACTATGGCTACACCTTC	.	TRBV19	TRBJ1-2	TRBD1
CASSLLQGGANTEAFF	TGTGCCAGCAGCCTCCTCCAGGGGGGAGCGAACACTGAAGCTTTCTTT	.	TRBV3-1/TRBV3-2	TRBJ1-1	TRBD1
CSVEDGDRGRAFF	TGCAGCGTTGAAGATGGGGACAGGGGAAGAGCTTTCTTT	.	TRBV29-1	TRBJ1-1	TRBD1
CASSLEVRANYGYTF	TGTGCCAGCAGCTTAGAGGTCAGGGCCAACTATGGCTACACCTTC	.	TRBV7-2	TRBJ1-2	.
CAWSSPVTSGSLIPLDTQYF	TGTGCCTGGAGTAGCCCGGTGACTAGCGGGAGTCTAATTCCTTTGGATACGCAGTATTTT	.	TRBV30	TRBJ2-3	TRBD2
CASRPTGAGGTYNEQFF	TGTGCCAGTAGACCCACCGGGGCGGGGGGCACCTACAATGAGCAGTTCTTC	once	TRBV19	TRBJ2-1	TRBD2
CAYGRDRLNEKLFF	TGTGCCTACGGTAGGGACAGGCTGAATGAAAAACTGTTTTTT	.	TRBV30	TRBJ1-4	TRBD1
CASSLEAGHRAFF	TGTGCCAGCAGCTTAGAAGCGGGGCATCGAGCTTTCTTT	.	TRBV11-2	TRBJ1-1	.
CASRDREYEQYF	TGTGCCAGCAGGGACAGGGAGTACGAGCAGTACTTC	.	TRBV3-1/TRBV3-2	TRBJ2-7	TRBD1
CASSFRDRRGYTF	TGTGCCAGCAGTTTCCGGGACAGGCGGGGCTACACCTTC	.	TRBV27	TRBJ1-2	TRBD1
CASSVDRGRETQYF	TGTGCCAGCAGCGTCGACAGGGGGAGAGAGACCCAGTACTTC	.	TRBV9	TRBJ2-5	TRBD1
CASSSDTLSNYGYTF	TGCGCCAGCAGCTCAGACACGTTATCTAACTATGGCTACACCTTC	.	TRBV5-1	TRBJ1-2	.
CASSYGLAGAETQYF	TGTGCCAGCAGCTACGGACTAGCGGGAGCAGAGACCCAGTACTTC	once	TRBV7-2	TRBJ2-5	TRBD2
CASSFMGGTGVLPLHF	TGTGCCAGCAGTTTTATGGGGGGGACAGGGGTTCTCCCCCTCCACTTT	.	TRBV28	TRBJ1-6	TRBD1
CASSQDFQQSAFF	TGCGCCAGCAGCCAAGATTTCCAACAATCGGCTTTCTTT	.	TRBV4-3	TRBJ1-1	.
CAWISLGGNTEAFF	TGTGCCTGGATTTCATTGGGAGGAAACACTGAAGCTTTCTTT	.	TRBV30	TRBJ1-1	.
CSVEAVGRTGVHGELFF	TGCAGCGTTGAAGCGGTGGGTAGGACAGGGGTACACGGGGAGCTGTTTTTT	.	TRBV29-1	TRBJ2-2	TRBD1
CASRTGADYNEQFF	TGTGCCAGCAGAACAGGGGCTGACTACAATGAGCAGTTCTTC	.	TRBV6-5	TRBJ2-1	TRBD1
CASSVSWTATYGYTF	TGTGCCAGCAGCGTAAGCTGGACAGCCACCTATGGCTACACCTTC	few	TRBV7-9	TRBJ1-2	.
CASSFSAGGGNTIYF	TGCGCCAGCAGCTTTTCAGCGGGGGGTGGAAACACCATATATTTT	.	TRBV5-1	TRBJ1-3	.
CASSAYNSPLHF	TGTGCCAGCTCGGCCTATAATTCACCCCTCCACTTT	.	TRBV6-5	TRBJ1-6	.
CASSYEDTKMMSEQFF	TGTGCCAGCAGTTACGAGGACACGAAAATGATGAGCGAGCAGTTCTTC	.	TRBV6-2/TRBV6-3	TRBJ2-1	.
CASSYTQTDSNQPQHF	TGTGCCAGCAGTTACACCCAGACAGATAGCAATCAGCCCCAGCATTTT	.	TRBV6-2/TRBV6-3	TRBJ1-5	.
CASSAGGGAYGYTF	TGCGCCAGCAGCGCAGGAGGGGGCGCCTATGGCTACACCTTC	.	TRBV10-1	TRBJ1-2	TRBD1
CSADAPIAGGPLDEQFF	TGCAGCGCTGATGCCCCCATAGCGGGAGGGCCTTTAGATGAGCAGTTCTTC	few	TRBV29-1	TRBJ2-1	TRBD2
CASSRAGYTGELFF	TGTGCCAGCAGCCGGGCAGGCTACACCGGGGAGCTGTTTTTT	once	TRBV3-1/TRBV3-2	TRBJ2-2	.